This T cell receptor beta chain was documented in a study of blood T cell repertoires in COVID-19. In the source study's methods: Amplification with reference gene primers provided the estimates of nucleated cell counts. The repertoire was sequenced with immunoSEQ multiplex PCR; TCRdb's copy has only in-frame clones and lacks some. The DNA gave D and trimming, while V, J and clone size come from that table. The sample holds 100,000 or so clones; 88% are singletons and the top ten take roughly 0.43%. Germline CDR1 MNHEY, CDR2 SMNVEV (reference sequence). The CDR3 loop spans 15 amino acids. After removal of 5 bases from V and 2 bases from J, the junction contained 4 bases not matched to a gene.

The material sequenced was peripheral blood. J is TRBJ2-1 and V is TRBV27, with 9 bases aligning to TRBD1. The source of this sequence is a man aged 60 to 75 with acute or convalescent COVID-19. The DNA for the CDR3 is TGTGCCAGCAGTCCCTGGACAGGGGCCTACAATGAGCAGTTCTTC. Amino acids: CASSPWTGAYNEQFF.